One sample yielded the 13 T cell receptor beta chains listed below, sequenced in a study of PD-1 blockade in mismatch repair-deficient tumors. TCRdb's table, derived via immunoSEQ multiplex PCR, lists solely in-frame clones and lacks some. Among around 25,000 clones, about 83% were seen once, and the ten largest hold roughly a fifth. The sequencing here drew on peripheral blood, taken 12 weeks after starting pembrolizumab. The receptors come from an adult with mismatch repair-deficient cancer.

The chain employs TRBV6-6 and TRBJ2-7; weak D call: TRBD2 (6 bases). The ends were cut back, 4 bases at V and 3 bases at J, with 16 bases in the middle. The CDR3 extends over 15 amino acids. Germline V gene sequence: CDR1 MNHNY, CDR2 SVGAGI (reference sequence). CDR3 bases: TGTGCCAGCAGTTTTAGCTCGGGGGTGATCTACGAGCAGTACTTC. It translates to CASSFSSGVIYEQYF.

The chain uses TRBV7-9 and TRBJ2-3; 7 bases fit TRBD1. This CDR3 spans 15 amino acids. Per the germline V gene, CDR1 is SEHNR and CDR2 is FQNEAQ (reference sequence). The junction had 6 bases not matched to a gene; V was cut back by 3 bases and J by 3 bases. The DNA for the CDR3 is TGTGCCAGCAGCTTTGTAGGGGGCGGGACAGATACGCAGTATTTT. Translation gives CASSFVGGGTDTQYF.

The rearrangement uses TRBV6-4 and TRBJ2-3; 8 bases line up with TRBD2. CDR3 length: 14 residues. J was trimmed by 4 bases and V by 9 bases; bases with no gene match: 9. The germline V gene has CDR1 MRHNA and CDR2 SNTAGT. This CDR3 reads CASTSGSRADTQYF. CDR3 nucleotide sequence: TGTGCCAGTACCAGCGGGAGTCGGGCAGATACGCAGTATTTT.

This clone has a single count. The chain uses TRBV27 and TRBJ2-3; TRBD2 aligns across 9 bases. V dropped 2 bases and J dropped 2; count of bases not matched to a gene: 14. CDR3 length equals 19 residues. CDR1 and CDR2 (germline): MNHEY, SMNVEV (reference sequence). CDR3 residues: CASSLGREGLRGFTDTQYF. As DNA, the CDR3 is TGTGCCAGCAGTTTAGGGCGGGAGGGCCTACGAGGATTCACAGATACGCAGTATTTT.

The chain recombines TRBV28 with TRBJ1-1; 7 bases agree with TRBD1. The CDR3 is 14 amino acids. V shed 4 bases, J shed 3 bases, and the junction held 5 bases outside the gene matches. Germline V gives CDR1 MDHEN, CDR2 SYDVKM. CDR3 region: CASSSRGTDTEAFF. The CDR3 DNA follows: TGTGCCAGCAGTTCCAGGGGGACAGACACTGAAGCTTTCTTT.

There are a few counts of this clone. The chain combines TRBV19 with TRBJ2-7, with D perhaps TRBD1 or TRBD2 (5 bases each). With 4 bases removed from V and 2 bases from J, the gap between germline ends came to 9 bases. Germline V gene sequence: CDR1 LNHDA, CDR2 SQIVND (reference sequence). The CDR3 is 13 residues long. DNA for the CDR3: TGTGCCAGTAGTAGGGGACGGCCCTACGAGCAGTACTTC. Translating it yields CASSRGRPYEQYF.

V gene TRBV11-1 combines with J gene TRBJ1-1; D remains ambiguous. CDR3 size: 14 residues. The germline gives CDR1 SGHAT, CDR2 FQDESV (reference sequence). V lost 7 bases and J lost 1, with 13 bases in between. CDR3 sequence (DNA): TGTGCCAGCACCGCGACAACAAGGAACACTGAAGCTTTCTTT. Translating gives CASTATTRNTEAFF.

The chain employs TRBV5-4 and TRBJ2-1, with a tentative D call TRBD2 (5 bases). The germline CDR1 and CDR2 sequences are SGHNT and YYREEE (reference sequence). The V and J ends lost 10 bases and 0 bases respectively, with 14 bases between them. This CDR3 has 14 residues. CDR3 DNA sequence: TGTGCCCTTATGCGGGCGCCCTCCTACAATGAGCAGTTCTTC. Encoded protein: CALMRAPSYNEQFF. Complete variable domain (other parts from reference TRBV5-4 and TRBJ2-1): ETGVTQSPTHLIKTRGQQVTLRCSSQSGHNTVSWYQQALGQGPQFIFQYYREEENGRGNFPPRFSGLQFPNYSSELNVNALELDDSALYLCALMRAPSYNEQFFGPGTRLTVL.

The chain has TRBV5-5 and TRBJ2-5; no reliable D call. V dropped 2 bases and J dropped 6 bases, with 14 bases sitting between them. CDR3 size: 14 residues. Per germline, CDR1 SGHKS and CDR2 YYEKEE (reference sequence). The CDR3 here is CASSFHSGWKTQYF. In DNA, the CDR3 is TGTGCCAGCAGCTTCCATTCCGGGTGGAAGACCCAGTACTTC.

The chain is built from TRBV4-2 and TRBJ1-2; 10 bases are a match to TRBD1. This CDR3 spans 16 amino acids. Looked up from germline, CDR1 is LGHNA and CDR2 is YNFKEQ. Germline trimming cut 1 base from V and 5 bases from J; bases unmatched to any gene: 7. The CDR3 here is CASSQVLGQGGYGYTF. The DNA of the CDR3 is TGTGCCAGCAGCCAAGTTTTAGGACAGGGGGGTTATGGCTACACCTTC.

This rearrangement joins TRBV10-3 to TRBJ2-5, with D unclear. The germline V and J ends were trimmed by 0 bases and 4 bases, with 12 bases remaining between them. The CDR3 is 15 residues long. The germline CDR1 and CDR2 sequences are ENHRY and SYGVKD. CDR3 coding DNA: TGTGCCATCAGTGAGTCGCCGCCCGGCCGAGAGACCCAGTACTTC. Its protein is CAISESPPGRETQYF.

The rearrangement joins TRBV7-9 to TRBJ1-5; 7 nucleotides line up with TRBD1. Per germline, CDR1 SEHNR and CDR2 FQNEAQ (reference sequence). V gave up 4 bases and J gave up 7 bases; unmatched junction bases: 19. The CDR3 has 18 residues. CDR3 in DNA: TGTGCCAGCAGCTGCCCACTAATGGACAGGCTCGGTTCGCAGCCCCAGCATTTT. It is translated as CASSCPLMDRLGSQPQHF.

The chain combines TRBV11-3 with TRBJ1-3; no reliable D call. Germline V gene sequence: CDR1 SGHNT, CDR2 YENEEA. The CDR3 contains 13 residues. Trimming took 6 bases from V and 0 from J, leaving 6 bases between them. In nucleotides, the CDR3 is TGTGCCAGCAGGGAGGACTCTGGAAACACCATATATTTT. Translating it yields CASREDSGNTIYF.